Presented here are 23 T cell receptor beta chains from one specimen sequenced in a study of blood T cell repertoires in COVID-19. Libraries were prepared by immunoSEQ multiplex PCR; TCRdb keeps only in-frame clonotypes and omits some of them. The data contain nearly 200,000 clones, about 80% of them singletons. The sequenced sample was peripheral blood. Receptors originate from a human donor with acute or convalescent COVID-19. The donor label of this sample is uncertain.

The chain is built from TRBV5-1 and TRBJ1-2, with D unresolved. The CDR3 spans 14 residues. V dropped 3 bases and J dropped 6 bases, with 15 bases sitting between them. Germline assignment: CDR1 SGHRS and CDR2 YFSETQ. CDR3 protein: CASSSDRGTHGYTF. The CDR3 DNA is TGCGCCAGCAGCTCCGACCGGGGTACGCATGGCTACACCTTC.

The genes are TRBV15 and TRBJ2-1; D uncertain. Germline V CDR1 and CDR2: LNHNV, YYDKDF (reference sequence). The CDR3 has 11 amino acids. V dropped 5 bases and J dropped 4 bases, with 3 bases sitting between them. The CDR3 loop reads CATSQYNEQFF. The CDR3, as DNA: TGTGCCACCAGCCAATACAATGAGCAGTTCTTC.

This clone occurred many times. The CDR3 DNA sequence: TGCAGCGCAAAACTAGCGGGGCACCAAGAGACCCAGTACTTC. Amino acids: CSAKLAGHQETQYF. J is TRBJ2-5 and V is TRBV29-1; TRBD2 matches at 10 bases. Unmatched junction bases numbered 5, after V lost 7 bases and J lost 0 bases. The V gene's germline CDR1 is SQVTM and CDR2 ANQGSEA. The CDR3 sequence is 14 residues long.

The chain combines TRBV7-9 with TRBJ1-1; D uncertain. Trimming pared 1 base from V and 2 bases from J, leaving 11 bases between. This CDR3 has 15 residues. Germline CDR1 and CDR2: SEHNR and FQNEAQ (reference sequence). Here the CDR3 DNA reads TGTGCCAGCAGCTTAGAGGGAGTCCGAAACACTGAAGCTTTCTTT. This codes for CASSLEGVRNTEAFF.

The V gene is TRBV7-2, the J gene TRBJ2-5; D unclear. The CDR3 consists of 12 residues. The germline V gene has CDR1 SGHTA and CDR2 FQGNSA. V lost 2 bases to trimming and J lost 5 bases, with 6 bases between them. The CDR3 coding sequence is TGTGCCAGCAGCTTATACTCCGAGACCCAGTACTTC. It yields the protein CASSLYSETQYF.

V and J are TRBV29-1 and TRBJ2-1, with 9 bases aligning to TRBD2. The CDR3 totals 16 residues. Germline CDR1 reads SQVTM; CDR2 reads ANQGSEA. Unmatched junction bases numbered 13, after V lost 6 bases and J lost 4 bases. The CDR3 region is CSVMRGGNQGYNEQFF. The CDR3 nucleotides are TGCAGCGTCATGCGGGGGGGCAATCAGGGTTACAATGAGCAGTTCTTC.

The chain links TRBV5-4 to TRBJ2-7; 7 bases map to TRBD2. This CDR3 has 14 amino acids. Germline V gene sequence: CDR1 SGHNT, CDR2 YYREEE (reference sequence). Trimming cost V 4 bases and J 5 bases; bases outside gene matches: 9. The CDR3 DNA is TGTGCCAGCAGCCAGGGCATGGGGGGGAACGAGCAGTACTTC. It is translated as CASSQGMGGNEQYF.

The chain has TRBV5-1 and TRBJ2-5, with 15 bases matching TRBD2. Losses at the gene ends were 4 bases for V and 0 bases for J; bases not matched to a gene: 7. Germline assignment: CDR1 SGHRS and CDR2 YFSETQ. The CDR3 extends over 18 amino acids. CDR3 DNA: TGCGCCAGCAGCCCGGGACTAGCGGGAGGCTCCTACCAAGAGACCCAGTACTTC. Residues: CASSPGLAGGSYQETQYF.

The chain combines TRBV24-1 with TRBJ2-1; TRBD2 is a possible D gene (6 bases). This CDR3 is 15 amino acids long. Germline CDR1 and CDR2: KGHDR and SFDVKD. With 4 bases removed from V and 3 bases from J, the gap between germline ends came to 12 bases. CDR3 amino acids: CATSEPGTGYNEQFF. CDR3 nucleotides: TGTGCCACCAGTGAACCCGGGACTGGCTACAATGAGCAGTTCTTC.

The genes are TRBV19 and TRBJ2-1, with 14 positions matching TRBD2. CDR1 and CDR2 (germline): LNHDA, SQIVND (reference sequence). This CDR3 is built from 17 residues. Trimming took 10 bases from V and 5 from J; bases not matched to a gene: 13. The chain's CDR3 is CATKGLAGDTDNNEQFF. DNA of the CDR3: TGTGCCACCAAGGGACTAGCGGGAGATACGGACAACAATGAGCAGTTCTTC.

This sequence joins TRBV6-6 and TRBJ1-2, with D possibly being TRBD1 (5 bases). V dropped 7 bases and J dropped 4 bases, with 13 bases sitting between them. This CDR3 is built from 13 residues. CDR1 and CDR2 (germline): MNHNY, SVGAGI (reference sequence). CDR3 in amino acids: CASNMDMAYGYTF. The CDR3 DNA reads TGTGCCAGCAATATGGACATGGCCTATGGCTACACCTTC.

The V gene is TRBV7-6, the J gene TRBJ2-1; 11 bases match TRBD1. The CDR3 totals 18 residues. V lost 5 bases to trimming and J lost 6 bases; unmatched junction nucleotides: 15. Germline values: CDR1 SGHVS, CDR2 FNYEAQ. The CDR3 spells CASSPRGGQGERVNEQFF. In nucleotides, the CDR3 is TGTGCCAGCAGCCCCAGAGGGGGACAGGGGGAGAGGGTCAATGAGCAGTTCTTC.

The CDR3 coding sequence is TGTGCCAGCAGGCGGACTAGCGGGCCTTCCTACGAGCAGTACTTC. It is translated as CASRRTSGPSYEQYF. This chain joins TRBV6-5 and TRBJ2-7; 11 bases map to TRBD2. CDR1 is MNHEY, CDR2 SVGAGI, per germline. The junction had 5 bases not matched to a gene; V was cut back by 6 bases and J by 1 base. The CDR3 covers 15 residues.

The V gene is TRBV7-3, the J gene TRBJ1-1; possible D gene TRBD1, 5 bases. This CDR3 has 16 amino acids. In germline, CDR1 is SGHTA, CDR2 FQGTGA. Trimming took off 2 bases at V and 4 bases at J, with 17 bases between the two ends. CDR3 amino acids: CASSLLPAGRSTEAFF. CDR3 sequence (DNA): TGTGCCAGCAGCTTACTCCCAGCAGGGAGGTCCACTGAAGCTTTCTTT.

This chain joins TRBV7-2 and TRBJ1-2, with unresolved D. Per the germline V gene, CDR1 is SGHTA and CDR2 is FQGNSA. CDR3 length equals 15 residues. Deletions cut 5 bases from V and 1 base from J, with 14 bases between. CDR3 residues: CASSLRQVVNYGYTF. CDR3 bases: TGTGCCAGCAGCCTTCGACAAGTGGTTAACTATGGCTACACCTTC.

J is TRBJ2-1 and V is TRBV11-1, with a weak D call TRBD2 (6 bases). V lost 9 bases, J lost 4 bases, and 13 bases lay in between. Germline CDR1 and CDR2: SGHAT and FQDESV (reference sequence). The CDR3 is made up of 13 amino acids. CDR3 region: CASSGVGYNEQFF. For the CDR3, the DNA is TGTGCCAGTTCGGGAGTGGGGTACAATGAGCAGTTCTTC.

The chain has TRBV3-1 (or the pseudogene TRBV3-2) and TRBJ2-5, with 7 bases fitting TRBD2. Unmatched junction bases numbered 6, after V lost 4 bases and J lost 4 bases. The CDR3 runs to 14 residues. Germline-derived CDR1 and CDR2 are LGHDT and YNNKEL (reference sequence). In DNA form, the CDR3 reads TGTGCCAGCAGCCCCTTGTCGGGAGGAGAGACCCAGTACTTC. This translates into CASSPLSGGETQYF.

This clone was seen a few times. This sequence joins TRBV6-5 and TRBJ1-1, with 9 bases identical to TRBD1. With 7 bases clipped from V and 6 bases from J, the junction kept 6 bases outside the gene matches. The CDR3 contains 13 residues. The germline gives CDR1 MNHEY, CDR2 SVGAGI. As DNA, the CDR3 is TGTGCCAGCATCAAACAGGGGGCATCTGAAGCTTTCTTT. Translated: CASIKQGASEAFF.

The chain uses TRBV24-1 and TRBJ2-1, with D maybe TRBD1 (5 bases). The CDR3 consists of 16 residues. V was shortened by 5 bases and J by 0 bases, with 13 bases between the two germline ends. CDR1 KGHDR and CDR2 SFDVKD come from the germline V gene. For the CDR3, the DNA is TGTGCCACCAGTGGAACAGGTACGAGCTCCTACAATGAGCAGTTCTTC. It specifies CATSGTGTSSYNEQFF.

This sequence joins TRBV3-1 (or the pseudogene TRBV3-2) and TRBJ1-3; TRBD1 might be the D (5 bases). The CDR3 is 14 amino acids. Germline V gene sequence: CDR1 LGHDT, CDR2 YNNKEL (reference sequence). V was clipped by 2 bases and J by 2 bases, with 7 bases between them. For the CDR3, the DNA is TGTGCCAGCAGCCAACAGGGTACTGGAAACACCATATATTTT. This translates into CASSQQGTGNTIYF.

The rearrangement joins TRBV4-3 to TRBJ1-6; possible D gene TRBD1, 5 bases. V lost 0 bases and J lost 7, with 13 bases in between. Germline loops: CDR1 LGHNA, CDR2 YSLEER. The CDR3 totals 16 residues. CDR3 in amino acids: CASSQDAGPGNSPLHF. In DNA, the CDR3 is TGCGCCAGCAGCCAAGATGCGGGGCCGGGAAATTCACCCCTCCACTTT.

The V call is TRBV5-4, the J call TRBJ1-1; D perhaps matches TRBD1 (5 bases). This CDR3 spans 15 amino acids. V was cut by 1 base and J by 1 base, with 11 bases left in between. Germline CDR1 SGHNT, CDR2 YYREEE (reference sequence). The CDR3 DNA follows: TGTGCCAGCAGCTTGTTTTCTGGGGCGAACACTGAAGCTTTCTTT. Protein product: CASSLFSGANTEAFF.

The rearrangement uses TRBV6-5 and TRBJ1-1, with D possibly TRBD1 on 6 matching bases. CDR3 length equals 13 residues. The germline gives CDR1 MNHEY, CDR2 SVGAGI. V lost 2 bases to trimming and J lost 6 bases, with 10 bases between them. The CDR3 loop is CASSYTQGAEAFF. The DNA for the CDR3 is TGTGCCAGCAGTTACACACAGGGAGCTGAAGCTTTCTTT.